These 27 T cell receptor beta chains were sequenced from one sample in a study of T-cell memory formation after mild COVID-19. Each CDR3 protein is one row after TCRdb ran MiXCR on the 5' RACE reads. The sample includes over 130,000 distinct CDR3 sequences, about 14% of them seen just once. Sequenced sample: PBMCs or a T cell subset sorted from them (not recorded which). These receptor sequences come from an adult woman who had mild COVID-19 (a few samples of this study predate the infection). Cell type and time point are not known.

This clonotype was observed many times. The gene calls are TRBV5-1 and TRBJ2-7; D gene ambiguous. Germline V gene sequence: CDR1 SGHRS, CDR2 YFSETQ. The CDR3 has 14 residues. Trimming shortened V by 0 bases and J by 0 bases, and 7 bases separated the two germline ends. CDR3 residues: CASSLAGFSYEQYF. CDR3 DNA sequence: TGCGCCAGCAGCTTGGCCGGCTTCTCCTACGAGCAGTACTTC.

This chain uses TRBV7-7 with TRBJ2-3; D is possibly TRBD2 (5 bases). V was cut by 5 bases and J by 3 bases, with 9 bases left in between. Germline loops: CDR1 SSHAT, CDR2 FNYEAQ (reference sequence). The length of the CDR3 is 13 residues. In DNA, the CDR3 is TGTGCCAGCAGCACGGGAAGGACAGATACGCAGTATTTT. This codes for CASSTGRTDTQYF.

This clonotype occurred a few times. The CDR3 DNA sequence: TGTGCCAGCAGCTGGGGGACAGGGCTCGGCGAGCAGTACTTC. It encodes CASSWGTGLGEQYF. This chain connects TRBV5-6 to TRBJ2-7, with TRBD1 identical over 9 bases. J lost 6 bases, V lost 3 bases, and 7 bases had no gene match. The CDR3 is 14 amino acids. The germline CDR1 and CDR2 sequences are SGHDT and YYEEEE.

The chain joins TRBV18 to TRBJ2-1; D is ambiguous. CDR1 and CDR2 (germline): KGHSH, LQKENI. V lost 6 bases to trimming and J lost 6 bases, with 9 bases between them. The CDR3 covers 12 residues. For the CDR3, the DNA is TGTGCCAGCTCGCCGATCAGCAATGAGCAGTTCTTC. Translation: CASSPISNEQFF.

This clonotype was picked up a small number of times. The CDR3 nucleotides are TGTGCCAGCAGTTTAAGACAGCAAGAGACCCAGTACTTC. This sequence encodes CASSLRQQETQYF. V is TRBV12-3 or TRBV12-4 and J is TRBJ2-5; maybe TRBD1 (5 bases). The CDR3 runs to 13 residues. The germline V and J ends were trimmed by 2 bases and 2 bases, with 6 bases remaining between them.

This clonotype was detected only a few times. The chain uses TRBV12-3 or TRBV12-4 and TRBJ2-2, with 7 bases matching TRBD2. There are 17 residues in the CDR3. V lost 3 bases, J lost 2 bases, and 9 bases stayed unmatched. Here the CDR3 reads CASSFKPAGLNTGELFF. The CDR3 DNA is TGTGCCAGCAGTTTCAAGCCAGCGGGATTAAACACCGGGGAGCTGTTTTTT.

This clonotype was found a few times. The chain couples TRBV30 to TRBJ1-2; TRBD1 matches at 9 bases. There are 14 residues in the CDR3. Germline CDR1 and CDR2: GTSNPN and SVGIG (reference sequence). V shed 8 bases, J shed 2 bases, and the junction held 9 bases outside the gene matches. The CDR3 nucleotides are TGTGCCGGCTGGCGGACAGGGGAGAACTATGGCTACACCTTC. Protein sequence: CAGWRTGENYGYTF.

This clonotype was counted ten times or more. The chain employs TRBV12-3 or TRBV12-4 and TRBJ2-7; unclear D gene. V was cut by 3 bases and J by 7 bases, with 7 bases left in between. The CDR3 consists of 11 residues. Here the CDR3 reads CASSLTGEQYF. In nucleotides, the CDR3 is TGTGCCAGCAGTTTGACTGGTGAGCAGTACTTC.

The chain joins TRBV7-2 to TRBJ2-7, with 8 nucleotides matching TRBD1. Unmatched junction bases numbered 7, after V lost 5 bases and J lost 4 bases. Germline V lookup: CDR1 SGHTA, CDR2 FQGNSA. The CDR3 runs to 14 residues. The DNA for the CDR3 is TGTGCCAGCAGCCCGGACAGGGATGGATACGAGCAGTACTTC. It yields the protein CASSPDRDGYEQYF.

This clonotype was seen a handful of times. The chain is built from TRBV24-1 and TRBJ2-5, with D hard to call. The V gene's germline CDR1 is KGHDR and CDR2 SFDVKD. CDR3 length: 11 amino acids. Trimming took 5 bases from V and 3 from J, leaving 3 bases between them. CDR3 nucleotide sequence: TGTGCCACCAGTGGAGAAGAGACCCAGTACTTC. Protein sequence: CATSGEETQYF.

The CDR3 nucleotides are TGTGCCAGCAGCGTAGGGGACAGAAAAGAGACCCAGTACTTC. Translation gives CASSVGDRKETQYF. The chain has TRBV9 and TRBJ2-5; 7 bases are a match to TRBD1. The ends lost 0 bases at V and 3 bases at J; junction bases unmatched: 2. Per the germline V gene, CDR1 is SGDLS and CDR2 is YYNGEE. The length of the CDR3 is 14 residues.

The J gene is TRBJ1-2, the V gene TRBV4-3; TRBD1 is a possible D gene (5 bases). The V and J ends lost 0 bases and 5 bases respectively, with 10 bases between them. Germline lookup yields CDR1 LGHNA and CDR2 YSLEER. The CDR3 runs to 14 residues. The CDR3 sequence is CASSQDSGGYGYTF. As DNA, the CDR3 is TGCGCCAGCAGCCAAGACTCCGGGGGGTATGGCTACACCTTC.

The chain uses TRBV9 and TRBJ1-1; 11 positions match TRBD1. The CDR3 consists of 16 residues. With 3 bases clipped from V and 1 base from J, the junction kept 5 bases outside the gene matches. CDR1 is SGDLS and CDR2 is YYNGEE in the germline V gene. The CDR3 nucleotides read TGTGCCAGCAGCGGCCGGACAGGGGGCCCGAACACTGAAGCTTTCTTT. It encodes CASSGRTGGPNTEAFF.

As DNA, the CDR3 is TGCGCCAGCAGCTTAGCGGGAGGGCCCCGGGAGCTGTTTTTT. Translated, it gives CASSLAGGPRELFF. The V call is TRBV5-1, the J call TRBJ2-2; 10 bases agree with TRBD2. The CDR3 covers 14 residues. Germline V gene lookup returns CDR1 SGHRS and CDR2 YFSETQ. Losses at the gene ends were 2 bases for V and 9 bases for J; bases not matched to a gene: 4.

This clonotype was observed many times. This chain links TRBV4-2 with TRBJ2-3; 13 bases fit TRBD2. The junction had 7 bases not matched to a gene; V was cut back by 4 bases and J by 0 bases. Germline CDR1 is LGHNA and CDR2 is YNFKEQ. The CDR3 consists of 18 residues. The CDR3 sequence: CASSLRTSGGTSTDTQYF. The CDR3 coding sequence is TGTGCCAGCAGCCTCCGGACTAGCGGGGGAACTAGCACAGATACGCAGTATTTT.

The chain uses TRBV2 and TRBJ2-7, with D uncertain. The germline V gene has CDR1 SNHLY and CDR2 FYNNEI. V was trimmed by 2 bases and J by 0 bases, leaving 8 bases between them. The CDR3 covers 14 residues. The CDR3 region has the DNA TGTGCCAGCAGTGAAACCGCTTTCTCCTACGAGCAGTACTTC. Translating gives CASSETAFSYEQYF.

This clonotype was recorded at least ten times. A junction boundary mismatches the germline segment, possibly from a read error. CDR3 DNA: TGTGCCAGCAGCCAGGACTCCTACGAGCAGTACTTC. Encoded protein: CASSQDSYEQYF. The chain has TRBV4-1 and TRBJ2-7; no firm D call. The CDR3 totals 12 residues. Germline CDR1 MGHRA, CDR2 YSYEKL.

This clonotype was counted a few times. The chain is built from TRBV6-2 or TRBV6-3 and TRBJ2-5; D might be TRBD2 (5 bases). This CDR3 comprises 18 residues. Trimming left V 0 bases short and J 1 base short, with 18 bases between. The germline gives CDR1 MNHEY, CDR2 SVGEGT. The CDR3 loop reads CASSYSIRRPGFQETQYF. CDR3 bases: TGTGCCAGCAGTTACTCGATACGCAGGCCGGGATTCCAAGAGACCCAGTACTTC.

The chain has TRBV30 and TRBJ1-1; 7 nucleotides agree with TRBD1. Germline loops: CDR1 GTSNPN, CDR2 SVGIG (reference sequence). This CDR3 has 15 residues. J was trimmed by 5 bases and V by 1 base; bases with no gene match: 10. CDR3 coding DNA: TGTGCCTGGAGTGAGGATCAGGGGGGGATAACTGAAGCTTTCTTT. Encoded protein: CAWSEDQGGITEAFF.

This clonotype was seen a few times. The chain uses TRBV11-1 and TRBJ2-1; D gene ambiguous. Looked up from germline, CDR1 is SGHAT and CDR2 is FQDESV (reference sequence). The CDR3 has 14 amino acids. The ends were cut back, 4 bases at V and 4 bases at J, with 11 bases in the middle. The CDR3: CASSSGGEYNEQFF. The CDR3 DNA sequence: TGTGCCAGCAGCTCGGGCGGCGAATACAATGAGCAGTTCTTC.

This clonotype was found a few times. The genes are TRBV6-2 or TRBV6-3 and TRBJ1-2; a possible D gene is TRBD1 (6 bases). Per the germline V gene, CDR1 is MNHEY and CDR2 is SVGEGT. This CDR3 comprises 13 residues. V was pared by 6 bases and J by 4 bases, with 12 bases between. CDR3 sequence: CASRVGQFYGYTF. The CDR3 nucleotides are TGTGCCAGCAGAGTAGGACAGTTCTATGGCTACACCTTC.

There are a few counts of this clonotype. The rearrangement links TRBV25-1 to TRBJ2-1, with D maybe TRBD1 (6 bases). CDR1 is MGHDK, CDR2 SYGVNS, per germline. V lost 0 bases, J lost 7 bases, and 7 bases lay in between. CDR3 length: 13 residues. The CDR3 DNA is TGTGCCAGCAGTGAATACAGGGGAAATGAGCAGTTCTTC. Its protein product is CASSEYRGNEQFF.

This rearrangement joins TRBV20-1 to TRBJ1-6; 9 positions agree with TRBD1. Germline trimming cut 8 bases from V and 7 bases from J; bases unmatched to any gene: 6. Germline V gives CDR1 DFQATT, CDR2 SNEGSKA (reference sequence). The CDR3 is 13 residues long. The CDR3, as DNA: TGCAGTACCCGGACAGGGGACAATTCACCCCTCCACTTT. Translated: CSTRTGDNSPLHF.

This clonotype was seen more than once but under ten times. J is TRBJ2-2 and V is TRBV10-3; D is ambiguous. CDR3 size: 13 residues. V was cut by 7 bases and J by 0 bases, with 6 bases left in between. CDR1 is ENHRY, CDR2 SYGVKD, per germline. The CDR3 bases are TGTGCCATCACTGCCACGAACACCGGGGAGCTGTTTTTT. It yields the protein CAITATNTGELFF.

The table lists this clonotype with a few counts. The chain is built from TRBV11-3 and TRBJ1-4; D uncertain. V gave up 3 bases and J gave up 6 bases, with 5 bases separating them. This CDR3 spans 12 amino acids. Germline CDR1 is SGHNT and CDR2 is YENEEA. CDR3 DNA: TGTGCCAGCAGCTTTTGGGATGAAAAACTGTTTTTT. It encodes CASSFWDEKLFF.

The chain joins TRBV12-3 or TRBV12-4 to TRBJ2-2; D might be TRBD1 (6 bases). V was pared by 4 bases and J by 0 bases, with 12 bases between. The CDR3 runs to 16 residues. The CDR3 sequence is CASSSRQVTNTGELFF. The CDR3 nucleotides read TGTGCCAGCAGTTCCAGACAGGTCACGAACACCGGGGAGCTGTTTTTT.

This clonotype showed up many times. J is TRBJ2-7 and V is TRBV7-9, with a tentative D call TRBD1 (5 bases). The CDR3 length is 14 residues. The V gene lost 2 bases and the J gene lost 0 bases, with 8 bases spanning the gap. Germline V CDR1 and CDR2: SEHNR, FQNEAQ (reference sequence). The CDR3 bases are TGTGCCAGCAGCTTAAGTGACAGCTCCTACGAGCAGTACTTC. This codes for CASSLSDSSYEQYF.